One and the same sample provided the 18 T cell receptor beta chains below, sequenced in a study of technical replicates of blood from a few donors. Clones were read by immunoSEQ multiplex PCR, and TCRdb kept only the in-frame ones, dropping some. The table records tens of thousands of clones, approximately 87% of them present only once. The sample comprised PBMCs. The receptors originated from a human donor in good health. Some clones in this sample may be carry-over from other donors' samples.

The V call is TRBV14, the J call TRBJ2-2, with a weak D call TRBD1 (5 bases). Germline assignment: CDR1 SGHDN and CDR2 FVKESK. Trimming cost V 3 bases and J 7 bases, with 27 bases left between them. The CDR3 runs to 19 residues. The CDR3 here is CASSQIGAAGDVPYGELFF. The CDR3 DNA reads TGTGCCAGCAGCCAGATTGGGGCAGCCGGCGATGTACCCTACGGGGAGCTGTTTTTT.

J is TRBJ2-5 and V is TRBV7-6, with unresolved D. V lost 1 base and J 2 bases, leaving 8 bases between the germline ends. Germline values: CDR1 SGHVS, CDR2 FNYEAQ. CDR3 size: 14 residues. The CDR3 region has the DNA TGTGCCAGCAGCTTAGGGGTGACTCAAGAGACCCAGTACTTC. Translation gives CASSLGVTQETQYF.

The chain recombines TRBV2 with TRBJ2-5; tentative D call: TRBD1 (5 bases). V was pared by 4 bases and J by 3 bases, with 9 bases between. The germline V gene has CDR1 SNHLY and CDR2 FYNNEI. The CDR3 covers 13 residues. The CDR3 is CASSVDKEETQYF. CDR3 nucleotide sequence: TGTGCCAGCAGTGTGGACAAAGAAGAGACCCAGTACTTC.

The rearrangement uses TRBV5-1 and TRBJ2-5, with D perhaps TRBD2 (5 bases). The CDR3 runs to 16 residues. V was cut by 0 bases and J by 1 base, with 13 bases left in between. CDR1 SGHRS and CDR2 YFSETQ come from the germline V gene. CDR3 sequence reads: CASSLDGERGQETQYF. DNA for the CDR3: TGCGCCAGCAGCTTGGACGGGGAAAGAGGCCAAGAGACCCAGTACTTC.

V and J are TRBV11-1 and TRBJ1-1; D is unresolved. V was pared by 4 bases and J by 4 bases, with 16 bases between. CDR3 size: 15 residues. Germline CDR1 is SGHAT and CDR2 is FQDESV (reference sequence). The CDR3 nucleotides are TGTGCCAGCAGCTCCCTCAGCGGGCTGGGCACTGAAGCTTTCTTT. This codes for CASSSLSGLGTEAFF.

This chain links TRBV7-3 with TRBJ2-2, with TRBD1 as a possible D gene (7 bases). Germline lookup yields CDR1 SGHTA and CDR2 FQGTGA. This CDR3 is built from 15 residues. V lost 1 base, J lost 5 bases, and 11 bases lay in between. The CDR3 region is CASSLNAGGTGELFF. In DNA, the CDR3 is TGTGCCAGCAGCTTAAATGCAGGGGGGACCGGGGAGCTGTTTTTT.

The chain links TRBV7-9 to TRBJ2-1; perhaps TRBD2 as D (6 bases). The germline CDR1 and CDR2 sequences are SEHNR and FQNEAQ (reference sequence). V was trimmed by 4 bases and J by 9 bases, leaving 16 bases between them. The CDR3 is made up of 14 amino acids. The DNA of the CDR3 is TGTGCCAGCAGCTCGTTCCGGGACTTCGGTGAGCAGTTCTTC. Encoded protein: CASSSFRDFGEQFF.

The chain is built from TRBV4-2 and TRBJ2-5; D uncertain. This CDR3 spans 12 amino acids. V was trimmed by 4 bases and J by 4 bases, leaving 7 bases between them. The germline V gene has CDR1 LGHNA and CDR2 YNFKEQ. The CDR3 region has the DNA TGTGCCAGCAGCCCGAGCCGAGAGACCCAGTACTTC. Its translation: CASSPSRETQYF.

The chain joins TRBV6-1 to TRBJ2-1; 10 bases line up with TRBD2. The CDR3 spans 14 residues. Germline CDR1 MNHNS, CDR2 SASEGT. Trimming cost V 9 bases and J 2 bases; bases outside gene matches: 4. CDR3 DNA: TGTGCCAGTAAGCGGGAGGGGCCCTACAATGAGCAGTTCTTC. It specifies CASKREGPYNEQFF.

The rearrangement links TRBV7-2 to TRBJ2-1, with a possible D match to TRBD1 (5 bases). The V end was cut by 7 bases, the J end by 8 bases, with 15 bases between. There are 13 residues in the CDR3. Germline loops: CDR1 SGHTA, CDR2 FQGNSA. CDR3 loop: CASTSLWGDEQFF. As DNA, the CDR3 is TGTGCCAGCACCTCCTTATGGGGCGATGAGCAGTTCTTC.

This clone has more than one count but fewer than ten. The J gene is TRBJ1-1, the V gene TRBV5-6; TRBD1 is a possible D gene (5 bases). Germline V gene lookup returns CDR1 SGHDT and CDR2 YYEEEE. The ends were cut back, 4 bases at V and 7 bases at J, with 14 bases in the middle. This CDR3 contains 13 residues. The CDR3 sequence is CASSGPGGLEAFF. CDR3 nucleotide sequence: TGTGCCAGCAGCGGCCCCGGGGGTCTTGAAGCTTTCTTT. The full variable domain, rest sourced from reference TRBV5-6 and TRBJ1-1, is DAGVTQSPTHLIKTRGQQVTLRCSPKSGHDTVSWYQQALGQGPQFIFQYYEEEERQRGNFPDRFSGHQFPNYSSELNVNALLLGDSALYLCASSGPGGLEAFFGQGTRLTVV.

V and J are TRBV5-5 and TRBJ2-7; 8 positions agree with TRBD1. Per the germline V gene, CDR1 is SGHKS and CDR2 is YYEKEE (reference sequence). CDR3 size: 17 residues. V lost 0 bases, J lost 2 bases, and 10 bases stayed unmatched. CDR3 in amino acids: CASSLAIRTGSPYEQYF. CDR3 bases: TGTGCCAGCAGCTTGGCAATAAGGACAGGGTCCCCCTACGAGCAGTACTTC.

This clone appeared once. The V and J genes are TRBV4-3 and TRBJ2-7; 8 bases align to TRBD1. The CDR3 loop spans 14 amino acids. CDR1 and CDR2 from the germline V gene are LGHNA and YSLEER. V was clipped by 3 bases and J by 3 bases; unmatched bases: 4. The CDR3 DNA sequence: TGCGCCAGCAGCCAGGCCACAGGGGGCTACGAGCAGTACTTC. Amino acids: CASSQATGGYEQYF.

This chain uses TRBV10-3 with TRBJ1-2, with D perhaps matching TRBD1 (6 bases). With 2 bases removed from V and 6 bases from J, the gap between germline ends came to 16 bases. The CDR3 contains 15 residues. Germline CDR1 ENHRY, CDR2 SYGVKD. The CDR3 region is CAISEASTGSNGYTF. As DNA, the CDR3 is TGTGCCATCAGTGAGGCATCAACAGGGAGCAATGGCTACACCTTC.

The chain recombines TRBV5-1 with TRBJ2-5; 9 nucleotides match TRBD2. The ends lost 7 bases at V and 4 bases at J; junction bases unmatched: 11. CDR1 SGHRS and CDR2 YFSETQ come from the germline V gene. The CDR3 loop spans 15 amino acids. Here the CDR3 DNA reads TGCGCCAGCGGTTCGGGCGGGAGGGCCAGAGAGACCCAGTACTTC. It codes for CASGSGGRARETQYF.

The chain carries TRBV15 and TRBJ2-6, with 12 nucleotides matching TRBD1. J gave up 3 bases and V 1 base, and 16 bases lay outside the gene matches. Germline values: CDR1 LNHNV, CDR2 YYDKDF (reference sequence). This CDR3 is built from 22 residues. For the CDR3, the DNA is TGTGCCACCAGCAGAGGACATCCTGGATTGGGACAGGGGGCTCTTGGGGCCAACGTCCTGACTTTC. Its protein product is CATSRGHPGLGQGALGANVLTF.

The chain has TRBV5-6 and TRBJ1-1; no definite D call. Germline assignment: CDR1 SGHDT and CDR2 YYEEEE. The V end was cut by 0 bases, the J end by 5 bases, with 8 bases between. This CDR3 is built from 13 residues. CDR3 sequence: CASSLAGKTEAFF. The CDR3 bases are TGTGCCAGCAGCTTGGCAGGTAAAACTGAAGCTTTCTTT.

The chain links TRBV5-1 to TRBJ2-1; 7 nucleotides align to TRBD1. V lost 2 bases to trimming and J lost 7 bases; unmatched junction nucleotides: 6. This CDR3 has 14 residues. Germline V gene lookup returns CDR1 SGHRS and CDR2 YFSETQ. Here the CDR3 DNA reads TGCGCCAGCAGCTTTTTGAGGGGGCGGAATGAGCAGTTCTTC. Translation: CASSFLRGRNEQFF.